This is a list of T cell receptor beta chains from one sample in a study of cytomegalovirus exposure and HLA in healthy donors. TCRdb's copy holds only in-frame clones and misses some; the assay was immunoSEQ multiplex PCR. The sample lists approximately 170,000 clones; 60% to 80% were seen once. Sequenced sample: PBMCs. Receptors were obtained from a man aged 40-49 years in good health and CMV-seronegative. The CDR3 runs from the conserved cysteine through the conserved F or W. D genes are given only for firm matches. The listing skips clone size in some rows; elsewhere it reads once, few, many or a size class.

d_call	v_call	clone_size	j_call	cdr3_aa	cdr3_nt
NA	TRBV5-1	NA	TRBJ2-2	CASSLEGRGGELFF	TGCGCCAGCAGCTTGGAGGGGCGCGGCGGGGAGCTGTTTTTT
NA	TRBV7-9	NA	TRBJ2-4	CASSFLGGGNIQYF	TGTGCCAGCAGCTTCTTGGGAGGGGGAAACATTCAGTACTTC
TRBD1	TRBV15	NA	TRBJ2-7	CATSREEPGQPYEQYF	TGTGCCACCAGCAGAGAAGAGCCGGGACAGCCCTACGAGCAGTACTTC
TRBD2	TRBV2	NA	TRBJ2-5	CASRPGLAGRPPRETQYF	TGTGCCAGCAGGCCGGGACTAGCGGGGAGACCTCCCCGAGAGACCCAGTACTTC
NA	TRBV5-8	NA	TRBJ2-7	CASSLTGLTYEQYF	TGTGCCAGCAGCTTGACAGGGCTAACCTACGAGCAGTACTTC
NA	TRBV30	NA	TRBJ2-2	CAWSVAVNTGELFF	TGTGCCTGGAGTGTGGCCGTGAACACCGGGGAGCTGTTTTTT
TRBD2	TRBV6-7	few	TRBJ2-3	CASSYSGLAGGLGRTDTQYF	TGTGCCAGCAGTTACTCAGGCCTAGCGGGAGGGTTGGGTCGCACAGATACGCAGTATTTT
NA	TRBV5-3	NA	TRBJ1-2	CASSLGRGGGYTF	TGTGCCAGCAGCTTGGGTAGGGGTGGCGGCTACACCTTC
TRBD1	TRBV5-1	NA	TRBJ2-3	CASSLPGDRPVGLTDTQYF	TGCGCCAGCAGCTTGCCCGGGGACAGGCCCGTTGGGTTGACAGATACGCAGTATTTT
TRBD1	TRBV19	NA	TRBJ1-4	CASSRRTGGNEKLFF	TGTGCCAGTAGTCGCCGGACAGGAGGAAATGAAAAACTGTTTTTT
TRBD2	TRBV11-2	NA	TRBJ2-1	CASSLVLANNEQFF	TGTGCCAGCAGCTTAGTACTAGCGAACAATGAGCAGTTCTTC
NA	TRBV11-1	few	TRBJ2-5	CASSPNPDSQETQYF	TGTGCCAGCAGTCCAAACCCGGACAGCCAAGAGACCCAGTACTTC
NA	TRBV18	NA	TRBJ2-7	CASSHGQEGPYEQYF	TGTGCCAGCTCACACGGCCAGGAGGGGCCCTACGAGCAGTACTTC
NA	TRBV27	NA	TRBJ1-2	CASSYGPSGYGYTF	TGTGCCAGCAGCTACGGGCCCTCGGGGTATGGCTACACCTTC
TRBD2	TRBV5-4	NA	TRBJ2-5	CASSLPGGDKETQYF	TGTGCCAGCAGCTTGCCCGGGGGGGATAAAGAGACCCAGTACTTC
TRBD1	TRBV7-9	NA	TRBJ1-6	CASSQGVGNSPLHF	TGTGCCAGCAGCCAGGGGGTAGGTAATTCACCCCTCCACTTT
TRBD2	TRBV6-6	NA	TRBJ2-1	CASSYTGGNEQFF	TGTGCCAGCAGTTACACGGGGGGCAATGAGCAGTTCTTC
NA	TRBV2	NA	TRBJ2-7	CASSPSPLAAYEQYF	TGTGCCAGCAGTCCCTCCCCCCTGGCAGCCTACGAGCAGTACTTC
TRBD1	TRBV5-6	NA	TRBJ1-5	CASSLSGQGSNQPQHF	TGTGCCAGCAGCTTGTCGGGACAGGGCTCCAATCAGCCCCAGCATTTT
TRBD1	TRBV15	NA	TRBJ2-7	CATSRDRGTGDNEQYF	TGTGCCACCAGCAGAGATCGGGGGACAGGGGACAACGAGCAGTACTTC
NA	TRBV18	NA	TRBJ2-7	CASSPGPGVQGLYEQYF	TGTGCCAGCTCACCAGGGCCAGGGGTCCAAGGCCTTTACGAGCAGTACTTC
TRBD1	TRBV7-9	few	TRBJ1-3	CASSRGTGGSGNTIYF	TGTGCCAGCAGCCGGGGGACAGGGGGCTCTGGAAACACCATATATTTT
NA	TRBV30	NA	TRBJ1-2	CAWGIGGGGSYTF	TGTGCCTGGGGAATAGGGGGTGGAGGTAGCTACACCTTC
TRBD1	TRBV18	NA	TRBJ1-5	CASSPMTGYNQPQHF	TGTGCCAGCTCACCAATGACAGGGTACAATCAGCCCCAGCATTTT
TRBD1	TRBV5-1	NA	TRBJ2-7	CASSLAGTAYEQYF	TGCGCCAGCAGCTTGGCCGGGACAGCCTACGAGCAGTACTTC
NA	TRBV11-2	NA	TRBJ2-3	CASSAPSGDTQYF	TGTGCCAGCAGCGCCCCCTCAGGGGATACGCAGTATTTT
NA	TRBV5-1	few	TRBJ1-1	CASSLTGTGTEAFF	TGCGCCAGCAGCTTGACAGGGACGGGCACTGAAGCTTTCTTT
TRBD2	TRBV6-5	NA	TRBJ2-3	CASVASGTDTQYF	TGTGCCAGCGTGGCTAGCGGAACAGATACGCAGTATTTT
TRBD1	TRBV30	NA	TRBJ2-7	CARDRENGNEQYF	TGTGCCCGAGACAGGGAGAATGGGAACGAGCAGTACTTC
NA	TRBV2	NA	TRBJ2-2	CASRGQGKSGELFF	TGTGCCAGCAGGGGTCAGGGGAAGTCCGGGGAGCTGTTTTTT
TRBD1	TRBV2	once	TRBJ1-4	CASARDRENEKLFF	TGTGCCAGCGCCCGGGACAGGGAAAATGAAAAACTGTTTTTT
NA	TRBV7-3	few	TRBJ2-7	CASSNQGYEQYF	TGTGCCAGCAGCAATCAGGGATACGAGCAGTACTTC
TRBD2	TRBV7-2	NA	TRBJ2-1	CASSLSGLAGVNEQFF	TGTGCCAGCAGCCTCTCAGGACTAGCGGGAGTCAATGAGCAGTTCTTC
TRBD1	TRBV30	NA	TRBJ2-1	CAWSVRGTGAHEQFF	TGTGCCTGGAGTGTCAGGGGGACAGGGGCCCATGAGCAGTTCTTC
NA	TRBV19	NA	TRBJ1-5	CASSNAADQPQHF	TGTGCCAGTAGTAACGCCGCGGATCAGCCCCAGCATTTT
TRBD2	TRBV5-5	NA	TRBJ2-7	CASSLAGTKVQYF	TGTGCCAGCAGCTTGGCCGGGACTAAGGTGCAGTACTTC
NA	TRBV5-1	few	TRBJ2-3	CASSLDFAGGSTDTQYF	TGCGCCAGCAGCTTGGATTTCGCAGGGGGGAGCACAGATACGCAGTATTTT